What follows are 7 T cell receptor beta chains derived from one specimen sequenced in a study of vaccination effects on CD4 cells after COVID-19. Following 10 days of culture, CD4+ T cells were isolated. Their recognized antigens are unknown. Method: immunoSEQ multiplex PCR; TCRdb's copy keeps in-frame clones and lacks some. This sample has 40,000 to 60,000 clones, with 74% found just once. This specimen was CD4+ T cells from PBMCs cultured without peptide, taken before COVID-19 vaccination. The source is a human donor who had a prior SARS-CoV-2 infection.

Only one count was recorded for this clone. The rearrangement links TRBV5-6 to TRBJ2-1; D is unclear. The length of the CDR3 is 15 residues. Germline CDR1 reads SGHDT; CDR2 reads YYEEEE. Trimming took 1 base from V and 6 from J, leaving 14 bases between them. CDR3 DNA sequence: TGTGCCAGCAGCTTGTGGCGGATTGCCTTCAATGAGCAGTTCTTC. It encodes CASSLWRIAFNEQFF.

V gene TRBV5-1 combines with J gene TRBJ2-2, with 9 nucleotides matching TRBD1. The CDR3 runs to 16 residues. The ends lost 4 bases at V and 0 bases at J; junction bases unmatched: 4. Germline assignment: CDR1 SGHRS and CDR2 YFSETQ. The CDR3 here is CASSRTGAPNTGELFF. In nucleotides, the CDR3 is TGCGCCAGCAGCCGGACAGGGGCCCCGAACACCGGGGAGCTGTTTTTT.

The chain joins TRBV30 to TRBJ1-6; a weak D match, TRBD1 (5 bases). V was pared by 3 bases and J by 5 bases, with 14 bases between. This CDR3 region has 15 residues. Germline V CDR1 and CDR2: GTSNPN, SVGIG (reference sequence). The CDR3 spells CAWRKKAGHNSPLHF. The CDR3 nucleotides are TGTGCCTGGAGAAAAAAGGCAGGGCATAATTCACCCCTCCACTTT.

The chain uses TRBV5-1 and TRBJ2-5; D gene ambiguous. This CDR3 region has 16 residues. Trimming shortened V by 1 base and J by 7 bases, and 20 bases separated the two germline ends. Germline CDR1 SGHRS, CDR2 YFSETQ. Here the CDR3 reads CASSLSGSLLPGTQYF. The CDR3 DNA reads TGCGCCAGCAGCTTGAGTGGAAGCCTACTGCCCGGGACCCAGTACTTC.

The genes are TRBV2 and TRBJ2-7; D is perhaps TRBD1 (5 bases). This CDR3 contains 14 residues. Germline CDR1 reads SNHLY; CDR2 reads FYNNEI. The ends were cut back, 6 bases at V and 0 bases at J, with 12 bases in the middle. The CDR3 is CASRFVGHSYEQYF. The CDR3 DNA sequence: TGTGCCAGCAGGTTTGTGGGGCACTCCTACGAGCAGTACTTC.

The chain couples TRBV9 to TRBJ2-7; 10 nucleotides agree with TRBD1. The CDR3 is 15 amino acids. Germline V lookup: CDR1 SGDLS, CDR2 YYNGEE. V shed 0 bases and J 5 bases; nucleotides not matched to a gene: 5. The CDR3 reads CASSVGDRGFHEQYF. The CDR3 nucleotides read TGTGCCAGCAGCGTAGGGGACAGGGGTTTCCACGAGCAGTACTTC.

In its sample, this clone was seen once. This chain joins TRBV29-1 and TRBJ1-2; D gene uncertain. From germline, CDR1 is SQVTM and CDR2 ANQGSEA. Trimming cost V 2 bases and J 8 bases, with 6 bases left between them. This CDR3 is 10 amino acids long. The CDR3 bases are TGCAGCGTTGAATTTGGAGGCTACACCTTC. It yields the protein CSVEFGGYTF.